This paragraph reports one TCR beta chain. The antigen is not known. The record originates from a study of OX40 agonist ivuxolimab in advanced cancers. Study as a whole: In this trial design, patients received ivuxolimab intravenously at 0.01 to 10 mg/kg every 2 weeks. Partial responses were observed in three patients, of whom one had hepatocellular carcinoma and two had cutaneous melanoma.

Study observations and caveats: Undetermined was the antigen specificity of the expanded peripheral T cells. The authors also found low normalized T-cell clonal expansion in some nonresponders.

Method: immunoSEQ multiplex PCR; TCRdb's copy keeps in-frame clones and lacks some. Here the sample spans 20,000 to 25,000 clones, about 80% being singletons. The CDR3 is 15 residues long. CDR1 and CDR2 (germline): SEHNR, FQNEAQ (reference sequence). V shed 7 bases and J 2 bases; nucleotides not matched to a gene: 9. The chain carries TRBV7-9 and TRBJ2-3, with 7 bases lining up with TRBD2. The source is an adult with an advanced solid tumor such as melanoma, head and neck, liver or kidney cancer. The specimen comprised CD4+ or CD8+ T cells sorted from blood, sampled in a trial of the OX40 agonist ivuxolimab. CDR3 amino acids: CASTRLATLTDTQYF. The DNA of the CDR3 is TGTGCCAGCACCAGACTAGCAACCCTCACAGATACGCAGTATTTT.